This passage covers 26 T cell receptor beta chains from one sample sequenced in a study of CD8+CD57+ T cells in acquired aplastic anemia. Sequencing was done on patients that had shown CD8+CD57+ cell expansion by flow cytometry. Genomic DNA, serving as template, underwent TCR beta VDJ and CDR3 profiling. In TCRdb, the reads were re-called with MiXCR into one record per CDR3 protein. The table shows 150,000 to 200,000 distinct CDR3 sequences, with 45% to 55% occurring only once. Sequenced sample: sorted CD4+, CD8+, or CD8+CD57+ T cells (not recorded which) from PBMCs. The receptors here all came from a human donor with aplastic anemia.

This clonotype has at least ten counts. The chain employs TRBV7-6 and TRBJ2-5; a possible D gene is TRBD1 (7 bases). The CDR3 length is 15 residues. V dropped 5 bases and J dropped 5 bases, with 18 bases sitting between them. The germline gives CDR1 SGHVS, CDR2 FNYEAQ. CDR3 protein: CASSVGTEGGETQYF. The CDR3 DNA reads as TGTGCCAGCAGCGTCGGGACAGAAGGGGGGGAGACCCAGTACTTC.

Ten or more counts support this clonotype. The V gene is TRBV12-3 or TRBV12-4, the J gene TRBJ2-1; TRBD2 matches 10 bases. The CDR3 runs 14 residues. The V gene end was trimmed by 6 bases and the J gene end by 8 bases; junction bases not matched to a gene: 7. The CDR3 nucleotides are TGTGCCAGCAGGACGACTAGCGGGTCCTATGAGCAGTTCTTC. Amino acids: CASRTTSGSYEQFF.

Turning to this clonotype: The junction and the germline gene differ at one end; a read error may be behind it. The rearrangement uses TRBV3-1 and TRBJ1-1; 8 nucleotides align to TRBD1. The CDR3 consists of 13 residues. Germline CDR1 and CDR2: LGHDT and YNNKEL (reference sequence). The CDR3 is CASSSDRGLRAFF. In nucleotides, the CDR3 is TGTGCTAGCAGCTCCGACAGGGGTCTAAGAGCTTTCTTT.

As for this clonotype: A read error may account for a junction end that differs from germline. This chain uses TRBV24-1 with TRBJ2-1; 7 positions agree with TRBD1. The CDR3 length is 16 residues. Germline CDR1 is KGHDR and CDR2 is SFDVKD. The CDR3 DNA sequence: TGTGCCACCGGTGATCGGACAGGAGTGGTTATGAATGAGCAGTTCTTC. Its translation is CATGDRTGVVMNEQFF.

The chain uses TRBV10-3 and TRBJ2-7; TRBD2 aligns across 7 bases. V was pared by 0 bases and J by 0 bases, with 2 bases of the junction left unmatched. Germline loops: CDR1 ENHRY, CDR2 SYGVKD. This CDR3 is built from 15 residues. CDR3 in DNA: TGTGCCATCAGTGAGTCCCAGCGGGGCTCCTACGAGCAGTACTTC. Encoded protein: CAISESQRGSYEQYF.

V gene TRBV27 combines with J gene TRBJ2-1; D gene unclear. CDR3 length: 16 amino acids. The V gene lost 8 bases and the J gene lost 6 bases, with 23 bases spanning the gap. Germline assignment: CDR1 MNHEY and CDR2 SMNVEV (reference sequence). CDR3: CASLMNGGMHGNEQFF. CDR3 coding DNA: TGTGCCAGCCTAATGAACGGTGGGATGCATGGCAATGAGCAGTTCTTC.

This clonotype was observed many times. The gene calls are TRBV9 and TRBJ2-7; 7 bases map to TRBD2. CDR3 length: 13 amino acids. Germline-derived CDR1 and CDR2 are SGDLS and YYNGEE. Trimming at V came to 0 bases and at J to 13 bases, leaving 10 bases not matched to a gene. CDR3 bases: TGTGCCAGCAGCGTAGCCTCTGGGCAGGGACTATACTTC. Translated: CASSVASGQGLYF.

This sequence joins TRBV4-1 and TRBJ1-4, with TRBD1 as a possible D gene (6 bases). The ends were cut back, 4 bases at V and 17 bases at J, with 20 bases in the middle. Germline CDR1 is MGHRA and CDR2 is YSYEKL. There are 13 residues in the CDR3. The CDR3 DNA sequence: TGCGCCAGCAGCCCCAGGGACACATTAGGACTATTTTTT. Its translation: CASSPRDTLGLFF.

The V call is TRBV30, the J call TRBJ1-2; possible D gene TRBD1, 6 bases. V lost 3 bases and J 2 bases, leaving 13 bases between the germline ends. This CDR3 is 14 amino acids long. Germline-derived CDR1 and CDR2 are GTSNPN and SVGIG (reference sequence). In nucleotides, the CDR3 is TGTGCCTGGAGGCAGGCAGGGGTAAACTATGGCTACACCTTC. Its protein product is CAWRQAGVNYGYTF.

The V call is TRBV20-1, the J call TRBJ2-3; possible D gene TRBD2, 5 bases. V shed 6 bases and J shed 3 bases, with 22 bases lying between them. Per the germline V gene, CDR1 is DFQATT and CDR2 is SNEGSKA (reference sequence). The CDR3 totals 16 residues. This CDR3 is CSASSFRTVGTDTQYF. In DNA form, the CDR3 reads TGCAGTGCCAGCAGCTTCCGGACTGTCGGTACAGATACGCAGTATTTT.

Notes on this clonotype: It may be a read error: a sequence one base away is much more abundant. No conserved phenylalanine or tryptophan is present at the end of the CDR3, so a read error is the likely explanation. The chain uses TRBV30 and TRBJ2-6; no clear D. Germline V lookup: CDR1 GTSNPN, CDR2 SVGIG (reference sequence). The CDR3 has 11 amino acids. Trimming shortened V by 4 bases and J by 2 bases, and 0 bases separated the two germline ends. CDR3 sequence reads: CAWTGANVLTL. The CDR3 coding sequence is TGTGCCTGGACTGGGGCCAACGTCCTGACTCTC.

The table lists this clonotype with many counts. V gene TRBV19 combines with J gene TRBJ2-7, with TRBD2 identical over 7 bases. CDR1 is LNHDA and CDR2 is SQIVND in the germline V gene (reference sequence). V shed 5 bases and J 4 bases; nucleotides not matched to a gene: 8. The CDR3 totals 14 residues. The DNA for the CDR3 is TGTGCCAGTAGTCCGAAGGGGACTAATTACGAGCAGTACTTC. Amino acid sequence: CASSPKGTNYEQYF.

The genes are TRBV7-6 and TRBJ2-1, with D possibly matching TRBD2 (6 bases). From germline, CDR1 is SGHVS and CDR2 FNYEAQ. The CDR3 has 13 residues. The germline V and J ends were trimmed by 9 bases and 2 bases, with 11 bases remaining between them. The CDR3 DNA follows: TGTGCCAGTGTAGCGGATACCTACAATGAGCAGTTCTTC. Protein sequence: CASVADTYNEQFF. Full variable domain (remainder filled in from reference TRBV7-6 and TRBJ2-1): GAGVSQSPRYKVTKRGQDVALRCDPISGHVSLYWYRQALGQGPEFLTYFNYEAQQDKSGLPNDRFSAERPEGSISTLTIQRTEQRDSAMYRCASVADTYNEQFFGPGTRLTVL.

This clonotype was seen many times. The chain uses TRBV6-2 or TRBV6-3 and TRBJ2-5; TRBD2 aligns across 7 bases. The CDR3 has 13 amino acids. Per the germline V gene, CDR1 is MNHEY and CDR2 is SVGEGT. V dropped 2 bases and J dropped 5; count of bases not matched to a gene: 2. CDR3 nucleotide sequence: TGTGCCAGCAGTTACGGGACTATTGAGACCCAGTACTTC. Protein: CASSYGTIETQYF.

This clonotype was recorded many times. This chain links TRBV2 with TRBJ1-4, with D possibly TRBD1 on 5 matching bases. The CDR3 spans 14 residues. Trimming cost V 8 bases and J 4 bases, with 14 bases left between them. The germline CDR1 and CDR2 sequences are SNHLY and FYNNEI. CDR3 region: CASGLQVHNEKLFF. CDR3 coding DNA: TGTGCCAGCGGTTTACAGGTCCATAATGAAAAACTGTTTTTT.

This clonotype was found many times. This sequence joins TRBV19 and TRBJ1-5; 7 nucleotides agree with TRBD1. V lost 6 bases to trimming and J lost 0 bases; unmatched junction nucleotides: 5. The CDR3 runs 15 residues. Germline loops: CDR1 LNHDA, CDR2 SQIVND (reference sequence). CDR3 sequence reads: CASREGTVSNQPQHF. DNA for the CDR3: TGTGCCAGTAGGGAGGGGACAGTTAGCAATCAGCCCCAGCATTTT.

This clonotype was observed once. The CDR3 DNA is TGCAGCGTTGCAGGGGAAATGGACACTGAAGCTTTCTTT. Amino acid sequence: CSVAGEMDTEAFF. The rearrangement links TRBV29-1 to TRBJ1-1; D is perhaps TRBD1 (6 bases). The CDR3 has 13 amino acids. V was cut by 4 bases and J by 3 bases, with 12 bases left in between. The germline V gene has CDR1 SQVTM and CDR2 ANQGSEA.

The sample holds many counts of this clonotype. The chain combines TRBV10-3 with TRBJ1-1; D is unclear. This CDR3 region has 12 residues. The germline gives CDR1 ENHRY, CDR2 SYGVKD. V was pared by 8 bases and J by 1 base, with 8 bases between. CDR3 amino acids: CAISRENTEAFF. CDR3 bases: TGTGCCATCTCTAGAGAGAACACTGAAGCTTTCTTT.

CDR3 coding DNA: TGTGCCACCAGTGACGTGACAGGGGGTAATGAAAAACTGTTTTTT. Residues: CATSDVTGGNEKLFF. The chain carries TRBV24-1 and TRBJ1-4; 9 bases line up with TRBD1. The CDR3 length is 15 residues. V lost 4 bases, J lost 4 bases, and 3 bases stayed unmatched. Per germline, CDR1 KGHDR and CDR2 SFDVKD.

The chain links TRBV19 to TRBJ2-3, with 12 bases matching TRBD1. Germline trimming cut 3 bases from V and 6 bases from J; bases unmatched to any gene: 4. CDR3 length: 15 amino acids. Germline V gene data show CDR1 as LNHDA and CDR2 as SQIVND (reference sequence). CDR3: CASSMGTGGLDTQYF. The CDR3 nucleotides are TGTGCCAGTAGTATGGGGACAGGGGGCTTGGATACGCAGTATTTT.

Many counts were recorded for this clonotype. The V call is TRBV7-6, the J call TRBJ2-7; D could derive from TRBD1 or TRBD2 (5 bases each). V gave up 4 bases and J gave up 3 bases, with 19 bases separating them. The CDR3 has 16 residues. Germline loops: CDR1 SGHVS, CDR2 FNYEAQ. The CDR3 is CASSSHRAGSDYEQYF. The CDR3 DNA sequence: TGTGCCAGCAGCTCCCATAGGGCAGGGAGCGACTACGAGCAGTACTTC.

The rearrangement joins TRBV19 to TRBJ1-5; unclear D gene. Between the trimmed V and J ends, which lost 0 bases and 3 bases, there was a span of 3 bases. The CDR3 loop spans 13 amino acids. CDR1 LNHDA and CDR2 SQIVND come from the germline V gene (reference sequence). This CDR3 reads CASSIDTNQPQHF. CDR3 bases: TGTGCCAGTAGTATAGATACCAATCAGCCCCAGCATTTT.

This clonotype came up many times. V usage is TRBV5-8 and J usage is TRBJ2-7; 10 positions match TRBD1. The CDR3 runs 15 residues. Germline CDR1 is SGHTS and CDR2 is YDEGEE. Trimming took 0 bases from V and 3 from J; bases not matched to a gene: 3. CDR3 sequence: CASSLAGQGGYEQYF. The CDR3 DNA sequence: TGTGCCAGCAGCTTGGCCGGACAGGGGGGCTACGAGCAGTACTTC.

This clonotype was observed many times. V gene TRBV12-3 or TRBV12-4 combines with J gene TRBJ2-2; 7 nucleotides match TRBD1. The junction had 4 bases not matched to a gene; V was cut back by 6 bases and J by 3 bases. This CDR3 contains 14 residues. CDR3 in amino acids: CASSPTGDTGELFF. The CDR3 DNA is TGTGCCAGCAGCCCCACAGGGGACACCGGGGAGCTGTTTTTT.

This clonotype was seen many times. The chain carries TRBV15 and TRBJ1-2, with 8 bases matching TRBD1. CDR3 size: 15 residues. V lost 4 bases to trimming and J lost 4 bases; unmatched junction nucleotides: 8. CDR1 and CDR2 from the germline V gene are LNHNV and YYDKDF (reference sequence). The CDR3 bases are TGTGCCACCAGCACCGGGGCAGGGGGCGGCTATGGCTACACCTTC. Residues: CATSTGAGGGYGYTF.

At least ten counts were recorded for this clonotype. The CDR3 spells CASSQRPPEAGEEKLFF. DNA for the CDR3: TGCGCCAGCAGCCAACGGCCGCCTGAGGCAGGGGAAGAAAAACTGTTTTTT. The chain is built from TRBV4-1 and TRBJ1-4; D may be TRBD1 (6 bases). V dropped 2 bases and J dropped 8 bases, with 21 bases sitting between them. Germline V gene sequence: CDR1 MGHRA, CDR2 YSYEKL. This CDR3 spans 17 amino acids.